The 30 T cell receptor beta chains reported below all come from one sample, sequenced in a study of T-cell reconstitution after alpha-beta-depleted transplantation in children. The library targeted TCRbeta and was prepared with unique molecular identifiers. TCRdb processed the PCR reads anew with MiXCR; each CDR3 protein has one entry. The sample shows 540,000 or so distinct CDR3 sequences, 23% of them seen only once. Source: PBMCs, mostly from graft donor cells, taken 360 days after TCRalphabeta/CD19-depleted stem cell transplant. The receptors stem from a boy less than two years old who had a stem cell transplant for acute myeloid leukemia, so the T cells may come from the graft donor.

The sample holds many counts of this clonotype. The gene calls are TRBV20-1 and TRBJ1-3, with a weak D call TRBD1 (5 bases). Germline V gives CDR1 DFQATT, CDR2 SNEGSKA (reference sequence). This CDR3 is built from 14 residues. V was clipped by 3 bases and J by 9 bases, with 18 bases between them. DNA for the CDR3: TGCAGTGCTAGGGGAGCCAGGGTCCGGGGCACCATATATTTT. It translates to CSARGARVRGTIYF.

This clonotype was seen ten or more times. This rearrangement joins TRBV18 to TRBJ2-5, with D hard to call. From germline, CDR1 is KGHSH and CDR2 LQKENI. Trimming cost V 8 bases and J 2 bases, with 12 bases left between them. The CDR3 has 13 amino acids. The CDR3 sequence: CASSPPGQETQYF. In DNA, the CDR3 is TGTGCCAGCAGCCCCCCCGGTCAAGAGACCCAGTACTTC. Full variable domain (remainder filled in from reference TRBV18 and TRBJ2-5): NAGVMQNPRHLVRRRGQEARLRCSPMKGHSHVYWYRQLPEEGLKFMVYLQKENIIDESGMPKERFSAEFPKEGPSILRIQQVVRGDSAAYFCASSPPGQETQYFGPGTRLLVL.

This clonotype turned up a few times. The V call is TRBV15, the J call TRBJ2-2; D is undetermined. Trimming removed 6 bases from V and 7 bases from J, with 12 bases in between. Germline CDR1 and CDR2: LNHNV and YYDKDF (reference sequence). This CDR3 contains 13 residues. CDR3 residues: CATRWTAIGELFF. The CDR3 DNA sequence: TGTGCCACCAGATGGACCGCTATCGGGGAGCTGTTTTTT.

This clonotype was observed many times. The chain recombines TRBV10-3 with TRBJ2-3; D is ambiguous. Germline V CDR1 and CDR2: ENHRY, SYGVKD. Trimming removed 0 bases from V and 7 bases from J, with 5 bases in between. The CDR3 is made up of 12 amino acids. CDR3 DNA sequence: TGTGCCATCAGTGAGTCCTCAAATACGCAGTATTTT. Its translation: CAISESSNTQYF.

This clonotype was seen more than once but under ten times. The CDR3 is CASSTGQPPSSYNEQFF. DNA of the CDR3: TGCGCCAGCAGCACTGGACAGCCCCCGAGCTCCTACAATGAGCAGTTCTTC. The gene calls are TRBV5-1 and TRBJ2-1; possible D gene TRBD1, 6 bases. Trimming cost V 4 bases and J 0 bases, with 17 bases left between them. This CDR3 has 17 residues. The V gene's germline CDR1 is SGHRS and CDR2 YFSETQ. Variable domain in full (rest from reference TRBV5-1 and TRBJ2-1): KAGVTQTPRYLIKTRGQQVTLSCSPISGHRSVSWYQQTPGQGLQFLFEYFSETQRNKGNFPGRFSGRQFSNSRSEMNVSTLELGDSALYLCASSTGQPPSSYNEQFFGPGTRLTVL.

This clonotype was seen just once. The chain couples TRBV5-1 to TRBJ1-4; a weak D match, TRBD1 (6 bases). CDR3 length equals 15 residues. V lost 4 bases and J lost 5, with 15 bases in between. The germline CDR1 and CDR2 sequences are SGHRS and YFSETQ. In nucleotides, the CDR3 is TGCGCCAGCAGCCATGGACAGACGCGGAATGAAAAACTGTTTTTT. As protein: CASSHGQTRNEKLFF.

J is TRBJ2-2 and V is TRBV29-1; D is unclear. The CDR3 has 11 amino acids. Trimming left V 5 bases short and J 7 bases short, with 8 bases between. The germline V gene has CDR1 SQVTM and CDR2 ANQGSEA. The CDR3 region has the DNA TGCAGCGTTAAGGGCGGCGGGGAGCTGTTTTTT. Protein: CSVKGGGELFF.

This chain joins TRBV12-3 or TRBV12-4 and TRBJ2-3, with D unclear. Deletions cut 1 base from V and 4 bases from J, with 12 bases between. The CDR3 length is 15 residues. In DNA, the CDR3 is TGTGCCAGCAGTTTAGGGCAAACCGGCGCAGATACGCAGTATTTT. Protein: CASSLGQTGADTQYF.

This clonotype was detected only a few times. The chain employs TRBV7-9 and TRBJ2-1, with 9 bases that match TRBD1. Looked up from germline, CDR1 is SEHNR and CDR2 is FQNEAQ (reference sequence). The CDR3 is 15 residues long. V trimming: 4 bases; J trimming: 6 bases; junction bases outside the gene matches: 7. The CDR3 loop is CASSSGDRVGNEQFF. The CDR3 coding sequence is TGTGCCAGCAGCTCCGGGGACAGGGTGGGCAATGAGCAGTTCTTC.

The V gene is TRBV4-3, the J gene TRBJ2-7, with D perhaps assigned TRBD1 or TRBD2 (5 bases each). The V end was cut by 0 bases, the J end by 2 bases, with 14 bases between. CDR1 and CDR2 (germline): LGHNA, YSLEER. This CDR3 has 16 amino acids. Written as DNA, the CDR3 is TGCGCCAGCAGCCAAGATTGGAGGCAGGGTGCCTACGAGCAGTACTTC. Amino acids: CASSQDWRQGAYEQYF.

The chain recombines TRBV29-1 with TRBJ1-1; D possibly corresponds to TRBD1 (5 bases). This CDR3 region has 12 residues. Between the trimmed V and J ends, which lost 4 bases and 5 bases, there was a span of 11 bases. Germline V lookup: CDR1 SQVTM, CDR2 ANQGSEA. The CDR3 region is CSVGGGLTEAFF. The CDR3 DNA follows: TGCAGCGTTGGCGGGGGATTGACTGAAGCTTTCTTT. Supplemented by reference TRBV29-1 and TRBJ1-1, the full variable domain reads SAVISQKPSRDICQRGTSLTIQCQVDSQVTMMFWYRQQPGQSLTLIATANQGSEATYESGFVIDKFPISRPNLTFSTLTVSNMSPEDSSIYLCSVGGGLTEAFFGQGTRLTVV.

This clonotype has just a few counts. CDR3 in amino acids: CATEGGRFQPQHF. CDR3 coding DNA: TGTGCCACCGAGGGAGGACGGTTTCAGCCCCAGCATTTT. J is TRBJ1-5 and V is TRBV6-6; D not resolved. The CDR3 runs 13 residues. Germline CDR1 and CDR2: MNHNY and SVGAGI (reference sequence). The ends were cut back, 10 bases at V and 6 bases at J, with 16 bases in the middle.

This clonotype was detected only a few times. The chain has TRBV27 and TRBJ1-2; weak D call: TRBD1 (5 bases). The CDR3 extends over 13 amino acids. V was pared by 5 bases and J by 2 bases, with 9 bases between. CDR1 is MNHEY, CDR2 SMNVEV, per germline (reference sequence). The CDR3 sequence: CASSRSGNYGYTF. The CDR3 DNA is TGTGCCAGCAGTCGGTCAGGGAACTATGGCTACACCTTC.

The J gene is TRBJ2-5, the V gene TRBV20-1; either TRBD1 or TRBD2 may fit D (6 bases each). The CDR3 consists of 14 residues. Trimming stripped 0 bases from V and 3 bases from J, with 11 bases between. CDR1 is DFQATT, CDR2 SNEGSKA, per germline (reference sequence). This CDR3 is CSARDEGGKETQYF. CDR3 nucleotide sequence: TGCAGTGCTAGAGATGAAGGGGGGAAAGAGACCCAGTACTTC.

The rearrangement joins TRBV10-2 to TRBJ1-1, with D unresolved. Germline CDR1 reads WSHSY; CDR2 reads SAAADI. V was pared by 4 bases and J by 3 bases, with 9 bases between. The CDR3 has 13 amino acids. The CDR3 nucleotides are TGCGCCAGCAGTGTGGACCGCTACACTGAAGCTTTCTTT. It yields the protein CASSVDRYTEAFF.

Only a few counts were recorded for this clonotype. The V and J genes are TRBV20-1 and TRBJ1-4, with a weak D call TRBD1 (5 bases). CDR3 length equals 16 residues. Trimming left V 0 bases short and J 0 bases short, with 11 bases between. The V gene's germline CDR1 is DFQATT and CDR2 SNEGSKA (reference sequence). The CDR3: CSARDPRAATNEKLFF. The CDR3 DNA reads TGCAGTGCTAGAGATCCCAGGGCAGCAACTAATGAAAAACTGTTTTTT.

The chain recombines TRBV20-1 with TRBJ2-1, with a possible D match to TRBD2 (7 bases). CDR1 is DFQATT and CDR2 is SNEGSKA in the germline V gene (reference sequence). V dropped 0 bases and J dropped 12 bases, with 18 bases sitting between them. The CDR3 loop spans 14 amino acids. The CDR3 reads CSARDLGGGRLQFF. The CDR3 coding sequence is TGCAGTGCTAGAGATCTGGGGGGGGGGCGGTTGCAGTTCTTC.

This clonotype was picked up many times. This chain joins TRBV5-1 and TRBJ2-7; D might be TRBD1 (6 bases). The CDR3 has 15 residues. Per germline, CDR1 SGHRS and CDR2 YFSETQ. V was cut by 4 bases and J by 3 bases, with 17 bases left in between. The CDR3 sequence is CASSPKGDIHYEQYV. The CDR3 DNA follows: TGCGCCAGCAGCCCGAAGGGGGACATACACTACGAGCAGTACGTC.

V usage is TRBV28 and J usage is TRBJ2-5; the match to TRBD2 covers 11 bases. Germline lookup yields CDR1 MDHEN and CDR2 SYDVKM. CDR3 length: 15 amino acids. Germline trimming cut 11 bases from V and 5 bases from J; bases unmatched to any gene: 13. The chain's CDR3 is CAGKNSGGASETQYF. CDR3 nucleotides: TGTGCCGGCAAGAATAGCGGGGGGGCCTCGGAGACCCAGTACTTC.

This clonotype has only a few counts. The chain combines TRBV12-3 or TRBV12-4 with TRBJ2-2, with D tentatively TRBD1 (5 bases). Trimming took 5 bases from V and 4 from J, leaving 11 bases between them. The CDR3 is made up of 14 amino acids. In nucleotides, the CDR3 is TGTGCCAGCAGTCGGACACCCCGCACCGGGGAGCTGTTTTTT. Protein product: CASSRTPRTGELFF.

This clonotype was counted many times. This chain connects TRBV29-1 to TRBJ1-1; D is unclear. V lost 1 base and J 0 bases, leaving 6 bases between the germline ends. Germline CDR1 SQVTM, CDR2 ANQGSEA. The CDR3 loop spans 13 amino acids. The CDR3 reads CSVEGRLNTEAFF. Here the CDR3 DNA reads TGCAGCGTTGAAGGACGCCTGAACACTGAAGCTTTCTTT.

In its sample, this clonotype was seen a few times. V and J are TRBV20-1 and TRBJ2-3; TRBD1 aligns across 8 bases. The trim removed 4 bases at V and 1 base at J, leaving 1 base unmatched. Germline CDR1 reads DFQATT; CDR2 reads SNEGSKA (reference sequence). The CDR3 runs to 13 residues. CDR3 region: CSAKTGGTDTQYF. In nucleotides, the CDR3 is TGCAGTGCTAAGACAGGGGGCACAGATACGCAGTATTTT.

Here the CDR3 reads CASSPGGVGSYNEQFF. The CDR3 DNA reads as TGTGCCAGCTCACCGGGGGGCGTCGGCTCCTACAATGAGCAGTTCTTC. This rearrangement joins TRBV18 to TRBJ2-1; tentatively, D is TRBD1 or TRBD2 (6 bases each). In germline, CDR1 is KGHSH, CDR2 LQKENI. The CDR3 contains 16 residues. Trimming cost V 3 bases and J 0 bases, with 12 bases left between them.

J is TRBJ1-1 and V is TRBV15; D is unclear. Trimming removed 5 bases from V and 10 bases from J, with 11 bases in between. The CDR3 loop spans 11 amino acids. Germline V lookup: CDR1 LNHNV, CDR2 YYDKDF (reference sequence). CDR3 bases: TGTGCCACCAGCTCCCCCCGAATAGCTTTCTTT. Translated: CATSSPRIAFF.

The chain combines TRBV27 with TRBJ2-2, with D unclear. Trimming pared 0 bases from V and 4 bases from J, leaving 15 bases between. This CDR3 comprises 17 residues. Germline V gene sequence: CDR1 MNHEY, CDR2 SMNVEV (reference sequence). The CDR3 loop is CASSLSVPPATTGELFF. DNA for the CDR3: TGTGCCAGCAGTTTATCGGTCCCCCCCGCGACCACCGGGGAGCTGTTTTTT.

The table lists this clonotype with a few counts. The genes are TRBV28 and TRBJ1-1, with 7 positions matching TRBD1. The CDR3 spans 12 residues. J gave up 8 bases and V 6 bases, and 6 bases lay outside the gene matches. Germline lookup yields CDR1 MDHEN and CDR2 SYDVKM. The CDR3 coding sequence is TGTGCCAGCAGGAGAGGACAGGCGGAAGCTTTCTTT. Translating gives CASRRGQAEAFF.

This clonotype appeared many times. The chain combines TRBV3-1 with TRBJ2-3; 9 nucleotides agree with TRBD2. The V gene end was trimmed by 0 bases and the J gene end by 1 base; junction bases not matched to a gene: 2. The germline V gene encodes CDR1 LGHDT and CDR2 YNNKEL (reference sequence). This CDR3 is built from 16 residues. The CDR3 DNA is TGTGCCAGCAGCCAAGATCAGCGGGGGGGCACAGATACGCAGTATTTT. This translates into CASSQDQRGGTDTQYF.

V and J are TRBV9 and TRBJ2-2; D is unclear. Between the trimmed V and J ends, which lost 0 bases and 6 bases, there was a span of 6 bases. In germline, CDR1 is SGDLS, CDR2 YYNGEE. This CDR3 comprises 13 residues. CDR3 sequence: CASSVGGSGELFF. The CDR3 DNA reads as TGTGCCAGCAGCGTAGGCGGCTCCGGGGAGCTGTTTTTT.

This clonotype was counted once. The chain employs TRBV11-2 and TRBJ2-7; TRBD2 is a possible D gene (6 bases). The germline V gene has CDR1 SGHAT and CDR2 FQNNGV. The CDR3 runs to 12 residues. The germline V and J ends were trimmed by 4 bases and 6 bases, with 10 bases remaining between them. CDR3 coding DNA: TGTGCCAGCAGCTCCACCGGGGGCGAGCAGTACGTC. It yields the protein CASSSTGGEQYV.

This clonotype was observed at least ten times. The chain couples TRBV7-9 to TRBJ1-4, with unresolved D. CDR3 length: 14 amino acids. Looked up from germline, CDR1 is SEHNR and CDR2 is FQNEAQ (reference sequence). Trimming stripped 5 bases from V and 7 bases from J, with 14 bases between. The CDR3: CASSLEGRSEKLFF. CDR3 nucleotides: TGTGCCAGCAGCCTAGAGGGTCGGAGTGAAAAACTGTTTTTT.